These 3 T cell receptor beta chains came from one sample sequenced in a study of cytomegalovirus exposure and HLA in healthy donors. The PCR contained 60 Vbeta and 13 Jbeta primers. TCRdb's copy holds only in-frame clones and misses some; the assay was immunoSEQ multiplex PCR. Among roughly 100,000 clones listed, 70% to 80% were seen once. The sample was PBMCs. The receptor set was obtained from a male donor in good health and CMV-seropositive.

This sequence joins TRBV15 and TRBJ1-1; D gene unclear. Germline-derived CDR1 and CDR2 are LNHNV and YYDKDF (reference sequence). Trimming left V 11 bases short and J 1 base short, with 17 bases between. The CDR3 loop spans 14 amino acids. As DNA, the CDR3 is TGTGCCCCAGCTGGGCAACAGCCGAACACTGAAGCTTTCTTT. Protein sequence: CAPAGQQPNTEAFF.

The V and J genes are TRBV7-2 and TRBJ2-1; D is uncertain. This CDR3 comprises 11 residues. Trimming pared 4 bases from V and 10 bases from J, leaving 8 bases between. Per the germline V gene, CDR1 is SGHTA and CDR2 is FQGNSA. The CDR3 nucleotides are TGTGCCAGCAGCTCACAGCTGGAGCAGTTCTTC. Residues: CASSSQLEQFF.

V gene TRBV5-6 combines with J gene TRBJ2-5; TRBD1 matches at 11 bases. CDR1 is SGHDT and CDR2 is YYEEEE in the germline V gene. After removal of 1 base from V and 3 bases from J, the junction contained 5 bases not matched to a gene. This CDR3 comprises 16 residues. The CDR3 spells CASSLLGQGVEETQYF. DNA of the CDR3: TGTGCCAGCAGCTTGTTGGGACAGGGGGTTGAAGAGACCCAGTACTTC.